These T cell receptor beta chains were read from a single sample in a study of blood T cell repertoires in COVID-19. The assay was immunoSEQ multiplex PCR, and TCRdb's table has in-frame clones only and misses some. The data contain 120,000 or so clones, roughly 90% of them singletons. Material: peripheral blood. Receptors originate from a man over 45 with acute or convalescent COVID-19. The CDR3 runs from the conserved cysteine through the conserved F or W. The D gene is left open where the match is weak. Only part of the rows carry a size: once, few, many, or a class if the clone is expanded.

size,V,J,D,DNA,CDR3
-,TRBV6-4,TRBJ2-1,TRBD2,TGTGCCAGCAGTTCCACGGGAGGCTCCTACAATGAGCAGTTCTTC,CASSSTGGSYNEQFF
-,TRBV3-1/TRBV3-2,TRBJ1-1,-,TGTGCCAGCAGCCACAGGGATTGGGGCACTGAAGCTTTCTTT,CASSHRDWGTEAFF
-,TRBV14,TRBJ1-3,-,TGTGCCAGCAGCCAAGCGGGGGTCCGAAACACCATATATTTT,CASSQAGVRNTIYF
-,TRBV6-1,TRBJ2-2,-,TGTGCCAGCAGTGACACAGGGATTACCGGGGAGCTGTTTTTT,CASSDTGITGELFF
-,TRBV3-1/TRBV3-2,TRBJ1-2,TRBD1,TGTGCCAGCAGCCACCCAGGAGGGACAGGGCAATCCAACTATGGCTACACCTTC,CASSHPGGTGQSNYGYTF
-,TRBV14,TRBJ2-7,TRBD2,TGTGCCAGCAGCCAAGCCCTGGGGGGGGTCTACGAGCAGTACTTC,CASSQALGGVYEQYF
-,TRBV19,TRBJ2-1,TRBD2,TGTGCCAGTAGTATAGATTCCCTAGCGGGAGGTTCCGCCTACAATGAGCAGTTCTTC,CASSIDSLAGGSAYNEQFF
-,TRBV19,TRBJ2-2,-,TGTGCCAGTAAGGGCCCGGGGAAAGCGAACACCGGGGAGCTGTTTTTT,CASKGPGKANTGELFF
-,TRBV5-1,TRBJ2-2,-,TGCGCCAGCAGCCCGCAAGTTACAGGGTTCCGCAGCGTTCTCGCCGGGGAGCTGTTTTTT,CASSPQVTGFRSVLAGELFF
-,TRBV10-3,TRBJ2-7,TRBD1,TGTGCCATCAGTGCTAGAGGACAGGGGGTCCAGTACGAGCAGTACTTC,CAISARGQGVQYEQYF
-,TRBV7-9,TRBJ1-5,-,TGTGCCAGCAGCTTAGACAGCTACAATCAGCCCCAGCATTTT,CASSLDSYNQPQHF
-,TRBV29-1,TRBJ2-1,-,TGCAGCGTTTCGCCGACAGAACGAGTATCTTTCAATGAGCAGTTCTTC,CSVSPTERVSFNEQFF
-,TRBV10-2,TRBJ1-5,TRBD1,TGCGCCAGCAGCAGGGGGCCGAATCAGCCCCAGCATTTT,CASSRGPNQPQHF
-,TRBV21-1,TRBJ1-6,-,TGTGCCAGCTCCCATTGTGAGAGCTCCTATAATTCACCCCTCCACTTT,CASSHCESSYNSPLHF
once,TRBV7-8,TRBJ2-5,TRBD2,TGTGCCAGCAGGTGGGCGGGGGAAGAGACCCAGTACTTC,CASRWAGEETQYF
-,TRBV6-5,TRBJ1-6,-,TGTGCCAGCAGTTACGCCAGTAATTCACCCCTCCACTTT,CASSYASNSPLHF
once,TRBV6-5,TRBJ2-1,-,TGTGCCAGCAGTTACGCGACAGGCTACAATGAGCAGTTCTTC,CASSYATGYNEQFF
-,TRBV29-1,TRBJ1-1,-,TGCAGCGTTGAATACGGGGATTCGGGCACTGAAGCTTTCTTT,CSVEYGDSGTEAFF
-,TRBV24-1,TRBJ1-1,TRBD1,TGTGCCACCAGTGACCCCGGGACAGGGAAAGCTTTCTTT,CATSDPGTGKAFF
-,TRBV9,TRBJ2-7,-,TGTGCCAGCAGCGTAGAGGCCTTCGGGGAGCAGTACTTC,CASSVEAFGEQYF
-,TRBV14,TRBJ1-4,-,TGTGCCAGCAGCCAACTCGGGAGCCCCCGATTTGAAAAACTGTTTTTT,CASSQLGSPRFEKLFF
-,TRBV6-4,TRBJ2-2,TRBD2,TGTGCCAGCAGTGACCTAGCGGGAGAGGGCACCGGGGAGCTGTTTTTT,CASSDLAGEGTGELFF
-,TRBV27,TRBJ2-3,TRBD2,TGTGCCAGCAGTTCGGGACTAGCGGGGGGCTTTGGTGGTACGCAGTATTTT,CASSSGLAGGFGGTQYF
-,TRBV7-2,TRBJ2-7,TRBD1,TGTGCCAGCAGCGCGAACAGGGGGGACGAGCAGTACTTC,CASSANRGDEQYF
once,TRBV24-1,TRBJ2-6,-,TGTGCCACCAGTGATTTATTTTTTACAGTCTCTGGGGCCAACGTCCTGACTTTC,CATSDLFFTVSGANVLTF
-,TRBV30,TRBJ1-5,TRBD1,TGTGCCTGGAGCGGGACAGGCGCCAGTCAGCCCCAGCATTTT,CAWSGTGASQPQHF
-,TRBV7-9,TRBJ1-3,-,TGTGCCAGCAGCTTGTCTGGGGCGCGTGGAAACACCATATATTTT,CASSLSGARGNTIYF
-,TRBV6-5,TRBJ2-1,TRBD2,TGTGCCAGCATCAAGGGAAGCGGGAGCTATGAGCAGTTCTTC,CASIKGSGSYEQFF
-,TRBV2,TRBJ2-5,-,TGTGCCAGCGCGGGGGCCAGGGGCGGGCTGGAGACCCAGTACTTC,CASAGARGGLETQYF
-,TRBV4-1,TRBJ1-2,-,TGCGCCAGCAGCCAAGATCGGAGGGGAGGCTACACCTTC,CASSQDRRGGYTF
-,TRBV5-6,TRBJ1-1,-,TGTGCCAGCAGCAATTCCCTGACAGGCTCTAACACTGAAGCTTTCTTT,CASSNSLTGSNTEAFF
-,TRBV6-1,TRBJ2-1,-,TGTGCCAGCAGTGAAATCGACAATGAGCAGTTCTTC,CASSEIDNEQFF
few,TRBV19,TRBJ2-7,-,TGTGCCAGTAGTATAGGGACTGAACGGTTCTACGAGCAGTACTTC,CASSIGTERFYEQYF
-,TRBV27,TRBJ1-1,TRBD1,TGTGCCAGCAGTTTATCGACAGGGGGTATGAACACTGAAGCTTTCTTT,CASSLSTGGMNTEAFF
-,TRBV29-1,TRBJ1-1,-,TGCAGCGTTGATCTCCCGGAGATGAACACTGAAGCTTTCTTT,CSVDLPEMNTEAFF
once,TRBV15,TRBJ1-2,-,TGTGCCACCAGCAGAGGTGGTGGAGTCGATGGCTACACCTTC,CATSRGGGVDGYTF
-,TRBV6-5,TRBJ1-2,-,TGTGCCAGCAGCCAGGGCCCAAGGGGCTATGGCTACACCTTC,CASSQGPRGYGYTF
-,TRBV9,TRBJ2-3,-,TGTGCCAGCAGCGAGCCCGGAAGCGACGGGACAGATACGCAGTATTTT,CASSEPGSDGTDTQYF
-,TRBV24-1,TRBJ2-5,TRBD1,TGTGCCACCAGTGATAAACGGGACAGGAGTCGAGAGACCCAGTACTTC,CATSDKRDRSRETQYF
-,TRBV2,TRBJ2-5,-,TGTGCCAGCAGTGAACAAGGGGTGGGGGAGACCCAGTACTTC,CASSEQGVGETQYF
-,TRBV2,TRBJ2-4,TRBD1,TGTGCCAGCATGATACAGGGGGCGAGCATTCAGTACTTC,CASMIQGASIQYF
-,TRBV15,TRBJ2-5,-,TGTGCCACCAGCACCGCCCAGGCGGAGACCCAGTACTTC,CATSTAQAETQYF
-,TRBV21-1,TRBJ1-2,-,TGTGCCAGCAGCAAACCAATCCGGGACAGGGGGCAACCTAACTATGGCTACACCTTC,CASSKPIRDRGQPNYGYTF
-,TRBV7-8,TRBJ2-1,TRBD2,TGTGCCAGCAGTCCGACTAGCGGGAACTACAATGAGCAGTTCTTC,CASSPTSGNYNEQFF
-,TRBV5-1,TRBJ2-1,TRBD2,TGCGCCAGCAGCTATATAGCGGGAGTCTCCTACAATGAGCAGTTCTTC,CASSYIAGVSYNEQFF
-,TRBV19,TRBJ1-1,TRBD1,TGTGCCAGTAGTAGACAGGGGGACACTGAAGCTTTCTTT,CASSRQGDTEAFF
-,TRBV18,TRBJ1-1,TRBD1,TGTGCCAGCTCACTAAAGACAGGGGCGGCCACTGAAGCTTTCTTT,CASSLKTGAATEAFF
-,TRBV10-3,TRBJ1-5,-,TGTGCCATCAGCCCCACGGGCAATCAGCCCCAGCATTTT,CAISPTGNQPQHF
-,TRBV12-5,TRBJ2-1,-,TGTGCTAGTGGACTTAGCCTCGCTCCCAATGAGCAGTTCTTC,CASGLSLAPNEQFF
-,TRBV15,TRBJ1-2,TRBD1,TGTGCCACCAGCGGACAGGGGGGGACCCTCTATGGCTACACCTTC,CATSGQGGTLYGYTF
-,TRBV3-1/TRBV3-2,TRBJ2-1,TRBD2,TGTGCCAGCAGCCAAGACGGGACTAGCGGGAGGCGGAGCTCCTACAATGAGCAGTTCTTC,CASSQDGTSGRRSSYNEQFF
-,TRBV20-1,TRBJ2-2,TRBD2,TGCAGTGCTAGTAGACTAGCGGGAGACTCCGGGGAGCTGTTTTTT,CSASRLAGDSGELFF
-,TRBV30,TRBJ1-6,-,TGTGCCTGGAGCGGCTATAATTCACCCCTCCACTTT,CAWSGYNSPLHF
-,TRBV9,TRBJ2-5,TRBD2,TGTGCCAGCAGCGCCGGGACTAGCGGGGAGGGGGAGACCCAGTACTTC,CASSAGTSGEGETQYF
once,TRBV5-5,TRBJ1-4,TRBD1,TGTGCCAGCAGCCCGGGACAGGGGGGTGAAAAACTGTTTTTT,CASSPGQGGEKLFF